Here is one TCR beta chain with its context. The missing conserved phenylalanine or tryptophan at the end of this CDR3 makes a read error likely. The limits of the CDR3 on the DNA are not certain, so only TCRdb's listed CDR3 is given. Germline V lookup: CDR1 MNHNY, CDR2 SVGAGI (reference sequence). Ends included, the CDR3 has 9 residues. Enrollment of patients from Seattle took place during active infection, with longitudinal follow-up. As originally analysed: Amplified reference gene primers provided the basis for estimating nucleated cell counts. Clones were sequenced by immunoSEQ multiplex PCR, and TCRdb holds only the in-frame ones, with some missing. V and J calls and clone size are given by that table; D and trimming were obtained from the DNA. The sample consists of roughly 100,000 clones, 76% of them appearing once. This sample is part of a study of blood T cell repertoires in COVID-19. Across the whole study: Samples came from the United States, Italy and Spain, spanning acute and convalescent COVID-19. T cells, B-cell-depleted T cells, or PBMCs provided the cDNA or gDNA that served as material.

Input material: peripheral blood. This chain connects TRBV6-6 to TRBJ1-3. The receptor comes from a man older than 75 with COVID-19, enrolled during active disease. CDR3 loop: CASSYSGGD.